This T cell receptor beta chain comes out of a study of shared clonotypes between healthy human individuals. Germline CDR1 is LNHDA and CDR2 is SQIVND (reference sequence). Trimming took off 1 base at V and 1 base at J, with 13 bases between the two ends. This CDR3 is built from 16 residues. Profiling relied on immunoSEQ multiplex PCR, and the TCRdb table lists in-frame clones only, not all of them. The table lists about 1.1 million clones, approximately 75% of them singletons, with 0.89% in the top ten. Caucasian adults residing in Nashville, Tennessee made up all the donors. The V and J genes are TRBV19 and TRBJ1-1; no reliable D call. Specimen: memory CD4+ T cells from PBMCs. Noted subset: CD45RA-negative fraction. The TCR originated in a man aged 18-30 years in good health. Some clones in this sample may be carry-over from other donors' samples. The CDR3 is CASSIGYVGSNTEAFF. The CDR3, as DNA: TGTGCCAGTAGTATAGGTTACGTGGGTTCGAACACTGAAGCTTTCTTT.